This entry concerns a single T cell receptor beta chain. CDR3 length equals 14 residues. Trimming cost V 1 base and J 5 bases, with 12 bases left between them. CDR1 is WNHNN, CDR2 SYGVQD, per germline (reference sequence). Clones were read by immunoSEQ multiplex PCR, and TCRdb kept only the in-frame ones, dropping some. The profile covers about 68,000 clones, with 80% to 95% appearing a single time and 6.9% taken by the ten largest. This sample is drawn from a study of blood T cell repertoires in COVID-19. Sequences were obtained from peripheral blood. The chain recombines TRBV10-1 with TRBJ2-7, with D hard to call. The clonotype originates from a human donor in a cohort sampled during active COVID-19. The CDR3 protein is CASSEYSSHHEQYF. The DNA of the CDR3 is TGCGCCAGCAGTGAGTATAGCTCCCATCACGAGCAGTACTTC.